This TCR beta chain was identified in a study of T cell responses to AZD1222 COVID-19 vaccine. CDR1 is LGHNA, CDR2 YNFKEQ, per germline. CDR3 length: 15 amino acids. Between the trimmed V and J ends, which lost 4 bases and 3 bases, there was a span of 15 bases. Only in-frame clones appear in the TCRdb table, and some are missing; sequencing was by immunoSEQ multiplex PCR. The data show around 100,000 clones, with 90% seen just once and about 5% held by the top ten. The clonotype was recovered from an adult in good health. The specimen comprised peripheral blood, sampled on day 0 of AZD1222 vaccination. The J gene is TRBJ1-2, the V gene TRBV4-2; D not resolved. The CDR3 loop reads CASSPLLGGYYGYTF. As DNA, the CDR3 is TGTGCCAGCAGCCCGCTTTTGGGTGGTTACTATGGCTACACCTTC.